Following are 21 T cell receptor beta chains from one sample sequenced in a study of blood T cell repertoires in COVID-19. TCRdb keeps only in-frame clones here, not all; method: immunoSEQ multiplex PCR. The repertoire holds roughly 340,000 clones, with 70% to 90% as singletons. Material: PBMCs or T cells enriched from blood (not recorded which). The receptors derive from a man aged 35-49 years in a cohort exposed to, infected with or recovered from COVID-19 (not recorded which).

This clone was found once. The chain is built from TRBV3-1 (or the pseudogene TRBV3-2) and TRBJ2-4, with 7 bases identical to TRBD2. CDR1 is LGHDT, CDR2 YNNKEL, per germline (reference sequence). Losses at the gene ends were 0 bases for V and 3 bases for J; bases not matched to a gene: 5. The CDR3 has 16 amino acids. Written as DNA, the CDR3 is TGTGCCAGCAGCCAAGAGGGGGGGAGTGGCAAAAACATTCAGTACTTC. Its translation: CASSQEGGSGKNIQYF.

This clone was counted a single time. The same CDR3 arises from other DNA sequences in this sample as well. J is TRBJ1-1 and V is TRBV5-1, with TRBD1 identical over 7 bases. With V trimmed by 1 base and J by 3 bases, 3 bases remained unmatched. Germline assignment: CDR1 SGHRS and CDR2 YFSETQ. This CDR3 contains 14 residues. In DNA form, the CDR3 reads TGCGCCAGCAGCTTGAGAACAGGGGACACTGAAGCTTTCTTT. This gives the protein CASSLRTGDTEAFF.

This rearrangement joins TRBV19 to TRBJ2-1, with 11 bases that match TRBD2. Germline trimming cut 7 bases from V and 8 bases from J; bases unmatched to any gene: 10. The CDR3 consists of 15 residues. Looked up from germline, CDR1 is LNHDA and CDR2 is SQIVND (reference sequence). The CDR3 nucleotides are TGTGCCAGTAAGTTAACTAGCGGGAGAAAGTATGAGCAGTTCTTC. It specifies CASKLTSGRKYEQFF. The variable domain in full, completed from reference TRBV19 and TRBJ2-1, reads DGGITQSPKYLFRKEGQNVTLSCEQNLNHDAMYWYRQDPGQGLRLIYYSQIVNDFQKGDIAEGYSVSREKKESFPLTVTSAQKNPTAFYLCASKLTSGRKYEQFFGPGTRLTVL.

The rearrangement links TRBV3-1 (or the pseudogene TRBV3-2) to TRBJ1-5; TRBD1 might be the D (5 bases). The germline V gene encodes CDR1 LGHDT and CDR2 YNNKEL (reference sequence). CDR3 length: 14 residues. V lost 4 bases, J lost 5 bases, and 12 bases lay in between. CDR3 bases: TGTGCCAGCAGCCGCGCTGGGGCGGATCAGCCCCAGCATTTT. Translated, it gives CASSRAGADQPQHF.

This rearrangement joins TRBV5-1 to TRBJ2-1, with a tentative D call TRBD1 (5 bases). Germline lookup yields CDR1 SGHRS and CDR2 YFSETQ. Trimming pared 0 bases from V and 7 bases from J, leaving 5 bases between. There are 12 residues in the CDR3. The CDR3 region is CASSLEGNEQFF. CDR3 in DNA: TGCGCCAGCAGCTTGGAGGGGAATGAGCAGTTCTTC.

V gene TRBV5-3 combines with J gene TRBJ2-7; 7 nucleotides agree with TRBD2. TRBV5-3 is given ORF status, its function remaining uncertain. The CDR3 covers 16 residues. J was trimmed by 6 bases and V by 1 base; bases with no gene match: 13. As DNA, the CDR3 is TGTGCCAGAAGCTTGAAGGCGAGCGGGAAACCGGGCGAGCAGTACTTC. Translating gives CARSLKASGKPGEQYF.

The J gene is TRBJ1-4, the V gene TRBV5-8; 7 bases line up with TRBD1. The CDR3 runs to 15 residues. V was clipped by 3 bases and J by 5 bases; unmatched bases: 7. Germline CDR1 reads SGHTS; CDR2 reads YDEGEE. CDR3 region: CASSSRTGPNEKLFF. In nucleotides, the CDR3 is TGTGCCAGCAGCTCCCGGACAGGACCGAATGAAAAACTGTTTTTT.

This sequence joins TRBV6-5 and TRBJ2-2; weak D call: TRBD2 (5 bases). CDR3 length equals 14 residues. Trimming took off 7 bases at V and 4 bases at J, with 13 bases between the two ends. The germline CDR1 and CDR2 sequences are MNHEY and SVGAGI. The CDR3 loop is CASKEGVATGELFF. The CDR3 DNA sequence: TGTGCCAGCAAAGAGGGAGTCGCCACCGGGGAGCTGTTTTTT.

The genes are TRBV3-1 (or the pseudogene TRBV3-2) and TRBJ2-7; TRBD1 aligns across 9 bases. Unmatched junction bases numbered 7, after V lost 1 base and J lost 0 bases. Germline V lookup: CDR1 LGHDT, CDR2 YNNKEL (reference sequence). This CDR3 comprises 17 residues. The DNA of the CDR3 is TGTGCCAGCAGCCAAGGATTTCCGGGACAGGGCTCCTACGAGCAGTACTTC. This codes for CASSQGFPGQGSYEQYF.

The chain links TRBV19 to TRBJ1-2; D is undetermined. The germline gives CDR1 LNHDA, CDR2 SQIVND (reference sequence). V gave up 6 bases and J gave up 5 bases, with 10 bases separating them. CDR3 length: 12 residues. The CDR3 DNA is TGTGCCAGTAGAGAACAGCATTATGGCTACACCTTC. Translation gives CASREQHYGYTF.

This chain connects TRBV5-5 to TRBJ2-7; 11 nucleotides line up with TRBD1. Germline V gives CDR1 SGHKS, CDR2 YYEKEE (reference sequence). This CDR3 is built from 15 residues. Trimming took 1 base from V and 5 from J; bases not matched to a gene: 5. The CDR3 protein is CASSLFWTGGHEQYF. CDR3 nucleotide sequence: TGTGCCAGCAGCTTGTTCTGGACAGGGGGCCACGAGCAGTACTTC.

This rearrangement joins TRBV30 to TRBJ2-6; TRBD2 matches 9 bases. Germline loops: CDR1 GTSNPN, CDR2 SVGIG (reference sequence). This CDR3 is built from 19 residues. V was pared by 3 bases and J by 1 base, with 13 bases of the junction left unmatched. The CDR3 sequence is CAWSAFGLAGPSGANVLTF. CDR3 nucleotides: TGTGCCTGGAGCGCTTTCGGGCTAGCGGGACCGTCTGGGGCCAACGTCCTGACTTTC.

This clone was seen a handful of times. This rearrangement joins TRBV2 to TRBJ1-5; possible D gene TRBD1, 6 bases. The CDR3 is 15 amino acids. V lost 6 bases and J lost 6, with 18 bases in between. Germline V gene lookup returns CDR1 SNHLY and CDR2 FYNNEI. CDR3: CASSREVGGGQPQHF. CDR3 DNA sequence: TGTGCCAGCAGCCGGGAGGTAGGGGGAGGTCAGCCCCAGCATTTT. Full variable domain (missing parts from reference TRBV2 and TRBJ1-5): EPEVTQTPSHQVTQMGQEVILRCVPISNHLYFYWYRQILGQKVEFLVSFYNNEISEKSEIFDDQFSVERPDGSNFTLKIRSTKLEDSAMYFCASSREVGGGQPQHFGDGTRLSIL.

This clone has more than one count but fewer than ten. The rearrangement uses TRBV5-1 and TRBJ2-5; 8 bases are a match to TRBD2. With V trimmed by 0 bases and J by 4 bases, 2 bases remained unmatched. Per germline, CDR1 SGHRS and CDR2 YFSETQ. The CDR3 sequence is 14 residues long. The CDR3 sequence: CASSLGLAGETQYF. CDR3 DNA sequence: TGCGCCAGCAGCTTGGGTCTAGCGGGAGAGACCCAGTACTTC.

The chain has TRBV5-1 and TRBJ1-5, with 10 nucleotides matching TRBD1. The junction had 2 bases not matched to a gene; V was cut back by 2 bases and J by 6 bases. The CDR3 runs to 14 residues. Germline CDR1 is SGHRS and CDR2 is YFSETQ. CDR3 loop: CASSLGQGGQPQHF. The CDR3 nucleotides are TGCGCCAGCAGCTTAGGACAGGGGGGTCAGCCCCAGCATTTT.

The chain couples TRBV6-5 to TRBJ2-7; 8 bases align to TRBD1. The V gene end was trimmed by 7 bases and the J gene end by 0 bases; junction bases not matched to a gene: 8. The CDR3 has 15 amino acids. The germline V gene encodes CDR1 MNHEY and CDR2 SVGAGI. The chain's CDR3 is CASTPTGTGSYEQYF. In DNA, the CDR3 is TGTGCCAGCACCCCAACCGGGACAGGCTCCTACGAGCAGTACTTC.

This chain links TRBV6-5 with TRBJ2-7, with D uncertain. CDR1 MNHEY and CDR2 SVGAGI come from the germline V gene. This CDR3 region has 11 residues. The ends were cut back, 4 bases at V and 6 bases at J, with 7 bases in the middle. The CDR3: CASSLAPEQYF. The CDR3 nucleotides read TGTGCCAGCAGTTTAGCCCCCGAGCAGTACTTC.

This clone turned up a few times. The V and J genes are TRBV5-1 and TRBJ2-7; 10 positions match TRBD1. V lost 4 bases to trimming and J lost 4 bases; unmatched junction nucleotides: 8. Germline V gives CDR1 SGHRS, CDR2 YFSETQ. This CDR3 has 15 amino acids. CDR3 bases: TGCGCCAGCAGCCTTGGACAGGGGGGCCTATACGAGCAGTACTTC. Amino acids: CASSLGQGGLYEQYF.

This chain uses TRBV27 with TRBJ2-5; TRBD1 matches at 8 bases. This CDR3 region has 15 residues. Per germline, CDR1 MNHEY and CDR2 SMNVEV (reference sequence). V shed 4 bases and J 10 bases; nucleotides not matched to a gene: 14. The CDR3, as DNA: TGTGCCAGCAGTTCCGCGGACAGGGAAGTATGGGACCAGTACTTC. Translation: CASSSADREVWDQYF.

The V and J genes are TRBV7-9 and TRBJ1-2; D is perhaps TRBD1 (6 bases). With 8 bases removed from V and 3 bases from J, the gap between germline ends came to 10 bases. The CDR3 is made up of 12 amino acids. CDR1 SEHNR and CDR2 FQNEAQ come from the germline V gene (reference sequence). The CDR3 here is CASHSGDYGYTF. In nucleotides, the CDR3 is TGTGCCAGCCACTCAGGGGACTATGGCTACACCTTC.

This clone has a single count. V and J are TRBV24-1 and TRBJ2-7; 12 nucleotides match TRBD2. The CDR3 spans 15 residues. From germline, CDR1 is KGHDR and CDR2 SFDVKD. V gave up 4 bases and J gave up 6 bases; unmatched junction bases: 6. The CDR3 is CATSEATSGRLEQYF. The CDR3 DNA reads TGTGCCACCAGTGAGGCGACTAGCGGGAGACTCGAGCAGTACTTC.